Following are 29 T cell receptor beta chains from one sample sequenced in a study of blood T cells in healthy people across ages. Next came a second PCR, run for roughly 6 to 11 cycles, which used a sample-barcoded 5' primer along with a J-beta primer mix. TCRdb re-derived calls from the 5' RACE reads in MiXCR, one entry per CDR3 protein. Of approximately 1,100,000 distinct CDR3 sequences listed, more than 40% are singletons. Sequencing used blood. All receptors derive from a woman aged 55 to 70 in good health.

The chain combines TRBV5-1 with TRBJ1-2; D unresolved. Trimming shortened V by 7 bases and J by 4 bases, and 14 bases separated the two germline ends. The CDR3 spans 13 residues. CDR1 and CDR2 from the germline V gene are SGHRS and YFSETQ. This CDR3 reads CASSISDSYGYTF. The CDR3 nucleotides read TGCGCCAGCTCCATATCCGATAGCTATGGCTACACCTTC.

CDR3 residues: CASSLWTSGTRSEQFF. For the CDR3, the DNA is TGTGCCAGCAGCCTTTGGACTAGCGGGACCAGGAGTGAGCAGTTCTTC. This chain uses TRBV9 with TRBJ2-1, with TRBD2 matching over 12 bases. V shed 4 bases and J 9 bases; nucleotides not matched to a gene: 11. Germline loops: CDR1 SGDLS, CDR2 YYNGEE. CDR3 length: 16 residues.

Only a few counts were recorded for this clonotype. This chain connects TRBV7-9 to TRBJ2-2, with 9 bases lining up with TRBD2. The CDR3 is made up of 17 amino acids. From germline, CDR1 is SEHNR and CDR2 FQNEAQ (reference sequence). V shed 5 bases and J 9 bases; nucleotides not matched to a gene: 16. The CDR3 spells CASSPPGAGGPFRELFF. CDR3 nucleotide sequence: TGTGCCAGCAGCCCACCGGGCGCGGGAGGGCCGTTTCGGGAGCTGTTTTTT.

This clonotype was found a few times. The chain links TRBV5-5 to TRBJ2-1; D is ambiguous. The J call may be wrong; the DNA end is better matched by TRBJ2-7. CDR1 and CDR2 (germline): SGHKS, YYEKEE (reference sequence). The length of the CDR3 is 12 residues. The CDR3 DNA reads as TGTGCCAGCAGCCTGTCTGACAATGAGCAGTACTTC. This translates into CASSLSDNEQYF.

This clonotype occurred once. This chain links TRBV4-1 with TRBJ1-1; tentatively, D is TRBD1 (5 bases). The V gene's germline CDR1 is MGHRA and CDR2 YSYEKL. The CDR3 consists of 15 residues. V shed 0 bases and J shed 4 bases, with 12 bases lying between them. CDR3 DNA: TGCGCCAGCAGCCAAGACTCAGGGAAGGGCACTGAAGCTTTCTTT. This sequence encodes CASSQDSGKGTEAFF.

V usage is TRBV6-6 and J usage is TRBJ2-5; possibly TRBD1 for D (5 bases). Germline CDR1 MNHNY, CDR2 SVGAGI (reference sequence). V was cut by 4 bases and J by 11 bases, with 20 bases left in between. The CDR3 runs 14 residues. The CDR3: CASSSVEDILQQYF. CDR3 coding DNA: TGTGCCAGCAGTTCGGTCGAGGACATTTTACAGCAGTACTTC.

Of note for this clonotype: The junction departs from germline at one end; a sequencing error may be responsible. CDR3 DNA sequence: TGTGCCAGCAGCGTAGCGGGACAGGGAGGCTCACCCCCCCACTTT. Its translation is CASSVAGQGGSPPHF. The chain couples TRBV9 to TRBJ1-6, with 9 bases identical to TRBD1. The CDR3 length is 15 residues. Germline lookup yields CDR1 SGDLS and CDR2 YYNGEE.

This clonotype was detected once. The V call is TRBV15, the J call TRBJ1-4; possible D gene TRBD1, 6 bases. Germline CDR1 is LNHNV and CDR2 is YYDKDF (reference sequence). V lost 3 bases and J 3 bases, leaving 11 bases between the germline ends. This CDR3 comprises 15 residues. Here the CDR3 reads CATSSRGLANEKLFF. CDR3 nucleotide sequence: TGTGCCACCAGCAGTAGGGGGTTGGCTAATGAAAAACTGTTTTTT. The entire variable domain, with the rest obtained from reference TRBV15 and TRBJ1-4, is as follows: DAMVIQNPRYQVTQFGKPVTLSCSQTLNHNVMYWYQQKSSQAPKLLFHYYDKDFNNEADTPDNFQSRRPNTSFCFLDIRSPGLGDTAMYLCATSSRGLANEKLFFGSGTQLSVL.

This clonotype appeared a few times. The chain links TRBV9 to TRBJ2-3, with 12 bases lining up with TRBD2. This CDR3 contains 14 residues. After removal of 6 bases from V and 8 bases from J, the junction contained 7 bases not matched to a gene. The V gene's germline CDR1 is SGDLS and CDR2 YYNGEE. This chain's CDR3 is CASNLLAGGGTQYF. CDR3 DNA sequence: TGTGCCAGCAACCTACTAGCGGGAGGCGGTACGCAGTATTTT.

This rearrangement joins TRBV5-1 to TRBJ2-7; TRBD1 agrees at 12 bases. CDR1 is SGHRS and CDR2 is YFSETQ in the germline V gene. Losses at the gene ends were 0 bases for V and 7 bases for J; bases not matched to a gene: 8. This CDR3 has 16 amino acids. The DNA of the CDR3 is TGCGCCAGCAGCTTGGCTTTTGGGACAGGGGGCCGGGAGCAGTACTTC. This codes for CASSLAFGTGGREQYF.

This clonotype was detected only a few times. The CDR3 bases are TGTGCCAGCAGCTTGGAAGGGGACAGCTTGACCTACGAGCAGTACTTC. This encodes CASSLEGDSLTYEQYF. The chain has TRBV5-6 and TRBJ2-7, with 7 bases fitting TRBD1. Germline CDR1 SGHDT, CDR2 YYEEEE. The trim removed 0 bases at V and 2 bases at J, leaving 8 bases unmatched. The CDR3 consists of 16 residues.

J is TRBJ2-3 and V is TRBV5-1; 8 bases line up with TRBD2. V gave up 5 bases and J gave up 2 bases; unmatched junction bases: 7. CDR3 length equals 15 residues. Germline values: CDR1 SGHRS, CDR2 YFSETQ. CDR3 in amino acids: CASRGAGAHTDTQYF. CDR3 in DNA: TGCGCCAGCAGGGGAGCGGGAGCGCACACAGATACGCAGTATTTT. Full variable domain (rest looked up from reference TRBV5-1 and TRBJ2-3): KAGVTQTPRYLIKTRGQQVTLSCSPISGHRSVSWYQQTPGQGLQFLFEYFSETQRNKGNFPGRFSGRQFSNSRSEMNVSTLELGDSALYLCASRGAGAHTDTQYFGPGTRLTVL.

Notes on this clonotype: A clone one base away is much larger, so this may be a read error. The CDR3 spells CAGSQGRDIQYF. The CDR3 DNA reads TGTGCCGGCAGCCAAGGACGCGACATTCAGTACTTC. This chain uses TRBV4-2 with TRBJ2-4; no reliable D call. CDR1 and CDR2 (germline): LGHNA, YNFKEQ. The CDR3 extends over 12 amino acids.

The chain links TRBV4-2 to TRBJ1-6; no firm D call. The germline V gene has CDR1 LGHNA and CDR2 YNFKEQ. CDR3 length: 15 amino acids. Trimming left V 4 bases short and J 8 bases short, with 15 bases between. In DNA, the CDR3 is TGTGCCAGCAGCCGCGGCGGGTTCTCAGATTCACCCCTCCACTTT. The encoded protein is CASSRGGFSDSPLHF.

This clonotype was counted between two and nine times. The chain has TRBV11-2 and TRBJ1-1; a possible D gene is TRBD1 (6 bases). This CDR3 is 14 amino acids long. V was clipped by 0 bases and J by 11 bases, with 16 bases between them. The V gene's germline CDR1 is SGHAT and CDR2 FQNNGV. In DNA, the CDR3 is TGTGCCAGCAGCTTAGATGGGGCCAGGGGTGACGCTTTCTTT. Translation gives CASSLDGARGDAFF.

The chain links TRBV27 to TRBJ1-2, with D possibly TRBD1 on 5 matching bases. V gave up 5 bases and J gave up 4 bases, with 14 bases separating them. Germline V gene lookup returns CDR1 MNHEY and CDR2 SMNVEV (reference sequence). The CDR3 length is 14 residues. Written as DNA, the CDR3 is TGTGCCAGCAGTCCCCTGGGGCAGGCCTATGGCTACACCTTC. It specifies CASSPLGQAYGYTF.

This clonotype was counted only a few times. This chain uses TRBV5-1 with TRBJ2-7, with unresolved D. CDR3 length equals 15 residues. Trimming took 0 bases from V and 0 from J, leaving 10 bases between them. The germline V gene has CDR1 SGHRS and CDR2 YFSETQ. CDR3 in amino acids: CASSLVAVSSYEQYF. In nucleotides, the CDR3 is TGCGCCAGCAGCTTGGTAGCAGTTAGCTCCTACGAGCAGTACTTC. Variable domain in full (rest from reference TRBV5-1 and TRBJ2-7): KAGVTQTPRYLIKTRGQQVTLSCSPISGHRSVSWYQQTPGQGLQFLFEYFSETQRNKGNFPGRFSGRQFSNSRSEMNVSTLELGDSALYLCASSLVAVSSYEQYFGPGTRLTVT.

Only one count was recorded for this clonotype. V usage is TRBV12-5 and J usage is TRBJ2-3, with 7 bases aligning to TRBD1. The length of the CDR3 is 15 residues. Germline CDR1 is LGHNT and CDR2 is FRNRAP. V trimming: 6 bases; J trimming: 4 bases; junction bases outside the gene matches: 10. The CDR3 loop reads CASGRDREIADTQYF. The CDR3 nucleotides are TGTGCTAGTGGCCGTGACAGGGAAATTGCAGATACGCAGTATTTT.

This clonotype was seen only a few times. The chain is built from TRBV20-1 and TRBJ2-3; D gene unclear. The V end lost 5 bases, the J end lost 1 base, and 13 bases lay between the germline ends. This CDR3 spans 14 amino acids. Germline V gene lookup returns CDR1 DFQATT and CDR2 SNEGSKA (reference sequence). CDR3 in amino acids: CSASPHRRTDTQYF. Here the CDR3 DNA reads TGCAGTGCTTCGCCCCACCGACGCACAGATACGCAGTATTTT.

J is TRBJ1-2 and V is TRBV6-5, with D possibly being TRBD1 (5 bases). CDR3 size: 14 residues. Germline loops: CDR1 MNHEY, CDR2 SVGAGI. The germline V and J ends were trimmed by 6 bases and 5 bases, with 16 bases remaining between them. This chain's CDR3 is CASSAGADEYGYTF. DNA of the CDR3: TGTGCCAGCAGCGCTGGGGCGGATGAGTATGGCTACACCTTC.

This clonotype was recorded once. The CDR3, as DNA: TGTGCCAGCAGTCAACTAGCGGGAGAGCCCCGCTCCTACGAGCAGTACTTC. Amino acid sequence: CASSQLAGEPRSYEQYF. The genes are TRBV27 and TRBJ2-7, with TRBD2 matching 11 bases. The CDR3 runs to 17 residues. V gave up 5 bases and J gave up 0 bases; unmatched junction bases: 9. Germline V CDR1 and CDR2: MNHEY, SMNVEV (reference sequence).

This clonotype has just a few counts. V usage is TRBV27 and J usage is TRBJ2-7, with D unclear. The CDR3 is 17 amino acids. Germline V CDR1 and CDR2: MNHEY, SMNVEV (reference sequence). V lost 5 bases to trimming and J lost 2 bases, with 22 bases between them. The CDR3 loop is CASSPSLSSEKAYEQYF. In DNA, the CDR3 is TGTGCCAGCAGTCCCTCCCTTTCGTCAGAAAAAGCCTACGAGCAGTACTTC.

This rearrangement joins TRBV9 to TRBJ2-1; D call uncertain. Trimming took 4 bases from V and 1 from J, leaving 12 bases between them. This CDR3 spans 15 amino acids. The germline V gene has CDR1 SGDLS and CDR2 YYNGEE. The CDR3 sequence: CASSPTLKSYNEQFF. The CDR3 coding sequence is TGTGCCAGCAGCCCCACCTTAAAATCCTACAATGAGCAGTTCTTC.

V usage is TRBV20-1 and J usage is TRBJ1-5; D gene ambiguous. The CDR3 has 14 amino acids. The V end lost 0 bases, the J end lost 11 bases, and 17 bases lay between the germline ends. Germline CDR1 DFQATT, CDR2 SNEGSKA (reference sequence). The CDR3 is CSARDHSVIGTQHF. The DNA of the CDR3 is TGCAGTGCTAGAGATCATTCCGTAATTGGGACCCAGCATTTT.

At least ten counts were recorded for this clonotype. The chain links TRBV12-3 or TRBV12-4 to TRBJ2-3; D may be TRBD2 (5 bases). The CDR3 length is 12 residues. The V end was cut by 5 bases, the J end by 3 bases, with 6 bases between. DNA for the CDR3: TGTGCCAGCAGTCGGAGGACAGATACGCAGTATTTT. Residues: CASSRRTDTQYF.

The J gene is TRBJ1-1, the V gene TRBV5-1, with TRBD1 matching over 12 bases. The ends lost 4 bases at V and 6 bases at J; junction bases unmatched: 10. CDR3 length equals 16 residues. CDR1 and CDR2 from the germline V gene are SGHRS and YFSETQ. This chain's CDR3 is CASSGRDRGRQSEAFF. CDR3 DNA sequence: TGCGCCAGCAGCGGCCGGGACAGGGGGCGTCAGTCTGAAGCTTTCTTT. Filled out from reference TRBV5-1 and TRBJ1-1, the complete variable domain reads KAGVTQTPRYLIKTRGQQVTLSCSPISGHRSVSWYQQTPGQGLQFLFEYFSETQRNKGNFPGRFSGRQFSNSRSEMNVSTLELGDSALYLCASSGRDRGRQSEAFFGQGTRLTVV.

This clonotype was observed at least ten times. V and J are TRBV3-1 and TRBJ2-7, with D possibly matching TRBD1 (6 bases). The CDR3 has 13 residues. Germline-derived CDR1 and CDR2 are LGHDT and YNNKEL (reference sequence). V lost 1 base to trimming and J lost 3 bases, with 7 bases between them. The CDR3 reads CASSQGTDYEQYF. CDR3 nucleotide sequence: TGTGCCAGCAGCCAAGGGACAGACTACGAGCAGTACTTC.

As for this clonotype: Just one base apart from a much larger clone, this may be a read error. In nucleotides, the CDR3 is TGTGCCAGCCAGAGAAACCTGGGTAAGAATGAGCAGTACTTC. Its protein is CASQRNLGKNEQYF. The genes are TRBV6-2 or TRBV6-3 and TRBJ2-5; D unclear. This CDR3 has 14 amino acids. Per the germline V gene, CDR1 is MNHEY and CDR2 is SVGEGT. V was clipped by 8 bases and J by 11 bases, with 24 bases between them.

The rearrangement joins TRBV28 to TRBJ2-3; D is unclear. Germline assignment: CDR1 MDHEN and CDR2 SYDVKM. V was pared by 6 bases and J by 6 bases, with 13 bases between. This CDR3 is built from 13 residues. DNA of the CDR3: TGTGCCAGCAGCCCCTCACTGGTGGATACGCAGTATTTT. Amino acid sequence: CASSPSLVDTQYF. The variable domain in full, with the rest retrieved from reference TRBV28 and TRBJ2-3, is DVKVTQSSRYLVKRTGEKVFLECVQDMDHENMFWYRQDPGLGLRLIYFSYDVKMKEKGDIPEGYSVSREKKERFSLILESASTNQTSMYLCASSPSLVDTQYFGPGTRLTVL.